The clone carrying this T cell receptor (beta chain) has a handful of counts. What it recognizes is unknown. The data derive from a study of T cell responses to AZD1222 COVID-19 vaccine. Study findings and constraints: Elevations in Spike-specific TCR breadth and depth followed administration of two AZD1222 doses. Most donors were white British, females outnumbered males, and clonal diversity was possibly underestimated. At baseline, seropositivity was found in only a handful of AZD1222 recipients.

Clones were read by immunoSEQ multiplex PCR, and TCRdb kept only the in-frame ones, dropping some. Counted here are tens of thousands of clones, 85% to 90% occurring once; the ten biggest clones make up approximately 5.6%. This CDR3 region has 15 residues. Trimming removed 1 base at V and 0 bases at J, with 8 bases between. Germline CDR1 reads SGHRS; CDR2 reads YFSETQ. The clonotype originates from an adult who received the AZD1222 COVID-19 vaccine. This chain connects TRBV5-1 to TRBJ1-3; no clear D gene. The sample here was peripheral blood, taken 28 days after the second AZD1222 dose. The CDR3 nucleotides are TGCGCCAGCAGCTTGTGGGCCGTCTCTGGAAACACCATATATTTT. It encodes CASSLWAVSGNTIYF.